The T cell receptor beta chain under discussion was sequenced for a study of blood T cell repertoires in COVID-19. Libraries were prepared by immunoSEQ multiplex PCR; TCRdb keeps only in-frame clonotypes and omits some of them. The sample lists 65,000 to 90,000 clones, approximately 80% occurring once. The V gene's germline CDR1 is SGHTA and CDR2 FQGNSA. This CDR3 has 16 residues. V was clipped by 5 bases and J by 8 bases; unmatched bases: 13. During active infection, Seattle patients enrolled and were then monitored through disease. The sample consisted of peripheral blood. The genes are TRBV7-2 and TRBJ2-1; 9 nucleotides match TRBD2. The receptor was isolated from a man in his 70s with COVID-19, enrolled during active disease. DNA of the CDR3: TGTGCCAGCAGCCTCTATAGCGGGAGTTTAGGAGATGAGCAGTTCTTC. This translates into CASSLYSGSLGDEQFF.